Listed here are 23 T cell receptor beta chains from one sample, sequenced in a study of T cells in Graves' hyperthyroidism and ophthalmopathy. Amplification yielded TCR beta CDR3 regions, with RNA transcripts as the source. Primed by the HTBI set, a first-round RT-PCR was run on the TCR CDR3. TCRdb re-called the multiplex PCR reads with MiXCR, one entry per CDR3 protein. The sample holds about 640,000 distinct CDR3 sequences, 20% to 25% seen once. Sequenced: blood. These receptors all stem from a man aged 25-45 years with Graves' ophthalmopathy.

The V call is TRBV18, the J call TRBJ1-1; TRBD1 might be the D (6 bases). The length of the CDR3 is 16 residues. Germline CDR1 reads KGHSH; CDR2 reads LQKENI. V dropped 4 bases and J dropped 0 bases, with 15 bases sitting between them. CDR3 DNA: TGTGCCAGCTCACTCTTCCAGGGGAGCATGAACACTGAAGCTTTCTTT. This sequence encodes CASSLFQGSMNTEAFF.

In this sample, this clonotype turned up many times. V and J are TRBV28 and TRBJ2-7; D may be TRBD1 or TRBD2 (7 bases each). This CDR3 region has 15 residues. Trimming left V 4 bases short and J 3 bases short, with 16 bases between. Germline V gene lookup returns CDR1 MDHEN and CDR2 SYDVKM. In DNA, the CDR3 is TGTGCCAGCAGTTCGACTCAGGGGGGGGACTACGAGCAGTACTTC. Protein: CASSSTQGGDYEQYF.

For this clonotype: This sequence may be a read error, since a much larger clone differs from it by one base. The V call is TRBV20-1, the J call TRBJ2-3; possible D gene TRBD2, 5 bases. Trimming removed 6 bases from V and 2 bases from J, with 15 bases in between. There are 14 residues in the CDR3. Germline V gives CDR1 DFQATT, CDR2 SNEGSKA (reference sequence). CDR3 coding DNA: TGCAGTGCAATGCGGGCAGACCTCACAGATACGCAGTATTTT. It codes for CSAMRADLTDTQYF.

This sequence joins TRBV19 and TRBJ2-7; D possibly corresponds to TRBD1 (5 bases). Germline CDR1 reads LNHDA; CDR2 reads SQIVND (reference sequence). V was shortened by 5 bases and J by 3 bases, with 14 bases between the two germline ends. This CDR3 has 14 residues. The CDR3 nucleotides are TGTGCCAGTAGTGAGGCGCCAGGGAACTACGAGCAGTACTTC. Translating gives CASSEAPGNYEQYF.

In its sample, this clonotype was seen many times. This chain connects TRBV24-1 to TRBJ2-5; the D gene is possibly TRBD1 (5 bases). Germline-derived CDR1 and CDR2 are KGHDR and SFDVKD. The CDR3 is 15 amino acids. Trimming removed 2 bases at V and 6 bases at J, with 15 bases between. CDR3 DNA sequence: TGTGCCACCAGTGATTCGACGACAGCCAGCAAGACCCAGTACTTC. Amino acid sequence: CATSDSTTASKTQYF.

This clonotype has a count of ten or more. Here the CDR3 DNA reads TGTGCCAGCACCCAAGACCGGATGAACACTGAAGCTTTCTTT. Its translation is CASTQDRMNTEAFF. V usage is TRBV13 and J usage is TRBJ1-1, with D uncertain. V was pared by 7 bases and J by 0 bases, with 12 bases between. CDR3 length equals 14 residues. The germline V gene has CDR1 PRHDT and CDR2 FYEKMQ (reference sequence).

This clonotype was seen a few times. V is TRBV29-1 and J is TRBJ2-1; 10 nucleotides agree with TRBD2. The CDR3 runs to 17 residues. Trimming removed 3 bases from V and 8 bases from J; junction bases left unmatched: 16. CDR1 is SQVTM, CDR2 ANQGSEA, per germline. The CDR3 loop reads CSVEVQREGFPSYEQFF. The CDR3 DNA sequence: TGCAGCGTTGAGGTCCAGCGGGAGGGATTCCCTAGTTATGAGCAGTTCTTC.

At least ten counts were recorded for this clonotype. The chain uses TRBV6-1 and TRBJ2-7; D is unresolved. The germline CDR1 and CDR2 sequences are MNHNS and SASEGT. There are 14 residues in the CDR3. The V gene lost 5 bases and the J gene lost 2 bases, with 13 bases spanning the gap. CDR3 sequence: CASSSLNPPYEQYF. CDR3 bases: TGTGCCAGCAGTTCCTTAAATCCACCCTACGAGCAGTACTTC.

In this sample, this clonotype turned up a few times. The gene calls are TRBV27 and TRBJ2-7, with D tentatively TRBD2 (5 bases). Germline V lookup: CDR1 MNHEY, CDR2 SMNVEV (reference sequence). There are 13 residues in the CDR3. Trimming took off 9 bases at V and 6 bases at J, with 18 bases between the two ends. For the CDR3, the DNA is TGTGCCAGTTCCACCTCCCCGGGGAGCGAGCAGTACTTC. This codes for CASSTSPGSEQYF.

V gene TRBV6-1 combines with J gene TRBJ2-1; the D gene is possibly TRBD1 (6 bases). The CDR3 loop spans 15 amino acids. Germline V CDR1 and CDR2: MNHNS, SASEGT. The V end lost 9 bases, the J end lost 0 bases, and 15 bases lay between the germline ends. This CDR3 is CASVGQLFSYNEQFF. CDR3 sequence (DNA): TGTGCCAGTGTAGGACAGCTTTTCTCCTACAATGAGCAGTTCTTC.

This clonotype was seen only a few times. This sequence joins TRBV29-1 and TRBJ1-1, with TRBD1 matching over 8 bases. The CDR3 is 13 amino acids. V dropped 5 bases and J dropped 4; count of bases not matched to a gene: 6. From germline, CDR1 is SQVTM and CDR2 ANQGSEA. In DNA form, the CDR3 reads TGCAGCGTTAGGCTACAGGGGGGCACTGAAGCTTTCTTT. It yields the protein CSVRLQGGTEAFF.

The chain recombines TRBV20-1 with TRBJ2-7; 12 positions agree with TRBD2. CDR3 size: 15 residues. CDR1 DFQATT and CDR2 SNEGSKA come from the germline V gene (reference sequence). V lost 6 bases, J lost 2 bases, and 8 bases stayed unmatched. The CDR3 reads CSAGGLAGGAYEQYF. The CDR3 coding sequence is TGCAGTGCCGGAGGGCTAGCGGGAGGGGCCTACGAGCAGTACTTC.

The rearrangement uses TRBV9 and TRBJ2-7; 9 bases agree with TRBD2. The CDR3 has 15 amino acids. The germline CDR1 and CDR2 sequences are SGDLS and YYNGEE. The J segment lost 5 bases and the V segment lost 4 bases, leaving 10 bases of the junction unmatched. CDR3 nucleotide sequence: TGTGCCAGCAGCCCCCGTAGCGGGAGTACCCACGAGCAGTACTTC. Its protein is CASSPRSGSTHEQYF.

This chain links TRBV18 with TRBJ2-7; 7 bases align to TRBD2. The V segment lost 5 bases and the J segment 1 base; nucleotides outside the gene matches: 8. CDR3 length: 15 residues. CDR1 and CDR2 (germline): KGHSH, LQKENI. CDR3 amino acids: CASSRMGGGSYEQYF. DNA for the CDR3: TGTGCCAGCTCAAGAATGGGGGGAGGGTCCTACGAGCAGTACTTC.

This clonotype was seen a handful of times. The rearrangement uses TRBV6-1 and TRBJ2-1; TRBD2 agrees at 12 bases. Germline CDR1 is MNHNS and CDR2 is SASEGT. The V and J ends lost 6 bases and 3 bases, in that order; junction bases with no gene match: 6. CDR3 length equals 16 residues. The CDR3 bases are TGTGCCAGCAGGCAGCTGACTAGCGGGGGCTACAATGAGCAGTTCTTC. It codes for CASRQLTSGGYNEQFF.

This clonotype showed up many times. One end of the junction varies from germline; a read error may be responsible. The CDR3 here is CASSLMSYNEQFF. In DNA form, the CDR3 reads TGTGCCAGCAGCTTAATGTCCTACAATGAGCAGTTCTTC. The rearrangement links TRBV5-1 to TRBJ2-1; D is ambiguous. Per the germline V gene, CDR1 is SGHRS and CDR2 is YFSETQ. The CDR3 sequence is 13 residues long.

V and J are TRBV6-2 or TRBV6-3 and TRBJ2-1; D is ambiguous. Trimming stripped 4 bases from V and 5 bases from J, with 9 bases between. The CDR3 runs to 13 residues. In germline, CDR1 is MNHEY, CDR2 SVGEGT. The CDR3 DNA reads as TGTGCCAGCAGTTTTGGGCTCCACAATGAGCAGTTCTTC. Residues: CASSFGLHNEQFF.

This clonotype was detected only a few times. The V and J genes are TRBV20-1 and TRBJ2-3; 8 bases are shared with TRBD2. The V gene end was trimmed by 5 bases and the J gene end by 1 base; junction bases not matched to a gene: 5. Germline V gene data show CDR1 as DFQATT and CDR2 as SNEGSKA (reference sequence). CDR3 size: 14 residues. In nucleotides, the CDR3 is TGCAGTGCTTCCCAGACTAGCGGCACAGATACGCAGTATTTT. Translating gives CSASQTSGTDTQYF.

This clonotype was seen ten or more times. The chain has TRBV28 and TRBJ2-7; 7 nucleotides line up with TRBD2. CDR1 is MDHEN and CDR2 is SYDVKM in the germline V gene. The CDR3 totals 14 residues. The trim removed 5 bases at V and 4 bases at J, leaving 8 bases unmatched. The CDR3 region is CASSVQGGVYEQYF. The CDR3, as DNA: TGTGCCAGCAGTGTCCAGGGAGGGGTATACGAGCAGTACTTC.

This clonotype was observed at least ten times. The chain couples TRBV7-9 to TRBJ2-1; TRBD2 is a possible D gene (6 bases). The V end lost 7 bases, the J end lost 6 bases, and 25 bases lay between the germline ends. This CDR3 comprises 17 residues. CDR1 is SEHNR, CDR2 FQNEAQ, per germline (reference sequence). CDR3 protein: CASISAGGGVVGNEQFF. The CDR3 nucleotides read TGTGCCAGCATCTCCGCAGGCGGCGGGGTGGTGGGCAATGAGCAGTTCTTC.

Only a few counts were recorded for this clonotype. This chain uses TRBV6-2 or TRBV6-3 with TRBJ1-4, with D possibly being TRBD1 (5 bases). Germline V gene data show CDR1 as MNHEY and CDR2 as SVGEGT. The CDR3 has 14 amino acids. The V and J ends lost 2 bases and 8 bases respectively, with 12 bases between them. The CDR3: CASSYMVRGEKLFF. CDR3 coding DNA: TGTGCCAGCAGTTACATGGTACGGGGGGAAAAACTGTTTTTT.

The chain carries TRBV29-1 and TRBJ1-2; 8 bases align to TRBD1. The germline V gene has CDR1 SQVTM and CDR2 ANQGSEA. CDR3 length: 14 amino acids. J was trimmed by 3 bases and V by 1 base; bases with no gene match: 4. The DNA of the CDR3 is TGCAGCGTTGAAGGGACAGGGCGTGACTATGGCTACACCTTC. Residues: CSVEGTGRDYGYTF.

CDR3 region: CASSLRDRGLLSEQFF. In DNA, the CDR3 is TGTGCCAGCAGCTTAAGGGACAGGGGGCTCTTAAGTGAGCAGTTCTTC. The rearrangement joins TRBV7-3 to TRBJ2-1, with 12 positions matching TRBD1. The germline gives CDR1 SGHTA, CDR2 FQGTGA. This CDR3 is built from 16 residues. The V segment lost 1 base and the J segment 9 bases; nucleotides outside the gene matches: 7. Full variable domain (outside the CDR3, taken from reference TRBV7-3 and TRBJ2-1): GAGVSQTPSNKVTEKGKYVELRCDPISGHTALYWYRQSLGQGPEFLIYFQGTGAADDSGLPNDRFFAVRPEGSVSTLKIQRTERGDSAVYLCASSLRDRGLLSEQFFGPGTRLTVL.